Below are 3 T cell receptor beta chains sequenced from a single sample in a study of blood T cells in healthy people across ages. A second roughly 6 to 11 cycle PCR used barcoded and J-beta primers. MiXCR, run by TCRdb on the 5' RACE reads, gives a single entry per CDR3 protein. The data hold over 1,200,000 distinct CDR3 sequences, with 55% to 75% observed a single time. The sequenced sample consisted of blood. These TCRs come from a young man in good health.

The gene calls are TRBV4-1 and TRBJ2-3; weak D call: TRBD2 (6 bases). V was shortened by 0 bases and J by 4 bases, with 14 bases between the two germline ends. Looked up from germline, CDR1 is MGHRA and CDR2 is YSYEKL. This CDR3 is 16 amino acids long. The DNA of the CDR3 is TGCGCCAGCAGCCAAGACCCGGGGGATTTGTCAGATACGCAGTATTTT. Translated: CASSQDPGDLSDTQYF.

Many counts were recorded for this clonotype. This sequence joins TRBV4-1 and TRBJ2-7; 7 nucleotides line up with TRBD1. Germline CDR1 is MGHRA and CDR2 is YSYEKL. With 6 bases clipped from V and 2 bases from J, the junction kept 10 bases outside the gene matches. The CDR3 covers 15 residues. CDR3 sequence (DNA): TGCGCCAGCAGGCAGATCCGGGACAGCACCTACGAGCAGTACTTC. This sequence encodes CASRQIRDSTYEQYF.

The CDR3 bases are TGTGCCAGCAGCTCCCCAGGGGAGGGCTACACCTTC. This encodes CASSSPGEGYTF. This sequence joins TRBV7-9 and TRBJ1-2; maybe TRBD1 (6 bases). V was clipped by 4 bases and J by 8 bases, with 11 bases between them. Germline V gene data show CDR1 as SEHNR and CDR2 as FQNEAQ (reference sequence). The CDR3 length is 12 residues. The full variable domain, completed using reference TRBV7-9 and TRBJ1-2, is DTGVSQNPRHKITKRGQNVTFRCDPISEHNRLYWYRQTLGQGPEFLTYFQNEAQLEKSRLLSDRFSAERPKGSFSTLEIQRTEQGDSAMYLCASSSPGEGYTFGSGTRLTVV.